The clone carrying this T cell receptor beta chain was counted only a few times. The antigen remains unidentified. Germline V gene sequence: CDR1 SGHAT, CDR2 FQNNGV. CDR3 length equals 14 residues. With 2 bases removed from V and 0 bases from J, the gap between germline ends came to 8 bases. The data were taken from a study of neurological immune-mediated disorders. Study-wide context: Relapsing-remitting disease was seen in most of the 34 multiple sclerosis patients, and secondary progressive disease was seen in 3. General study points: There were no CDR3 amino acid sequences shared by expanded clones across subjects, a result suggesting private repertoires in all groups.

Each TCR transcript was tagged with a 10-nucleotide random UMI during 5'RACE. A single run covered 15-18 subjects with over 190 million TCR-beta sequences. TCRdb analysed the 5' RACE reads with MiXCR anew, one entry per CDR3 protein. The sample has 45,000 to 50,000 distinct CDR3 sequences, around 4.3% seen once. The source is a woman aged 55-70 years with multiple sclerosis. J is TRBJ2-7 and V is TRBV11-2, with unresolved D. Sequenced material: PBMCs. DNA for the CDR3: TGTGCCAGCAGCTTAAATCCCAGCTCCTACGAGCAGTACTTC. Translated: CASSLNPSSYEQYF.